The 30 T cell receptor beta chains presented below share a single source sample, sequenced in a study of Japanese encephalitis immunity and Zika vaccine responses (TCRdb year 2021). To prepare the library, 5' RACE was applied. TCRdb records Illumina MiSeq as the sequencer. TCRdb trimmed public reads at Q25 via fastp, called clones via MiXCR and kept in-frame beta chains. CDR3 protein sequences are deduplicated, and each keeps its most common genes and DNA. Present in this sample are roughly 140 distinct CDR3 sequences, about a tenth of which were seen just once. In total, the top ten clones hold around 50% of the sample. PBMCs were labeled with CellTrace CFSE and were cultured for roughly six days in RPMI containing approximately 8% human serum plus peptide pools at around 1 ug/mL each. Unfixed proliferating CD4 T cells were sorted on a BD FACSAria as live CD56-CD19-CD16-CD3+CD4+ CFSE-low cells. The material sequenced was antigen-activated CD4+ T cells from blood, cultured, taken during a Zika inactivated vaccine study. These receptors were obtained from an adult woman who received an inactivated Zika virus vaccine.

This clonotype rates as medium-sized (0.01 to 0.1%). The CDR3 nucleotides are TGTGCCAGTAGTATAGACCCCGCGGGTGGTTCACCCCTCCACTTT. This sequence encodes CASSIDPAGGSPLHF. V is TRBV19 and J is TRBJ1-6; D remains ambiguous. Germline CDR1 reads LNHDA; CDR2 reads SQIVND (reference sequence). This CDR3 contains 15 residues. The germline V and J ends were trimmed by 0 bases and 9 bases, with 12 bases remaining between them.

The table lists this clonotype with a few counts. This chain joins TRBV18 and TRBJ2-7; the D gene is possibly TRBD1 (6 bases). This CDR3 contains 14 residues. CDR1 and CDR2 from the germline V gene are KGHSH and LQKENI. V lost 2 bases and J 3 bases, leaving 11 bases between the germline ends. Here the CDR3 reads CASSPSGEIYEQYF. Here the CDR3 DNA reads TGTGCCAGCTCACCATCAGGGGAGATCTACGAGCAGTACTTC.

This clonotype is medium-sized (0.01 to 0.1%) within its sample. The rearrangement joins TRBV7-9 to TRBJ1-1; a weak D match, TRBD1 (5 bases). Germline V gives CDR1 SEHNR, CDR2 FQNEAQ (reference sequence). Trimming pared 8 bases from V and 3 bases from J, leaving 13 bases between. There are 13 residues in the CDR3. The CDR3 coding sequence is TGTGCCAGCGGGTCCCGGGGGGACACTGAAGCTTTCTTT. Encoded protein: CASGSRGDTEAFF.

V gene TRBV7-2 combines with J gene TRBJ2-6, with TRBD1 matching 8 bases. The CDR3 has 18 residues. V was clipped by 2 bases and J by 2 bases; unmatched bases: 8. Germline CDR1 SGHTA, CDR2 FQGNSA. The CDR3 sequence is CASSLRPGGRAGANVLTF. CDR3 coding DNA: TGTGCCAGCAGCTTAAGACCAGGGGGCAGGGCTGGGGCCAACGTCCTGACTTTC.

This clonotype is judged medium-sized. The chain recombines TRBV4-3 with TRBJ2-1; TRBD2 matches 8 bases. The V gene's germline CDR1 is LGHNA and CDR2 YSLEER. The CDR3 spans 17 residues. The V segment lost 1 base and the J segment 7 bases; nucleotides outside the gene matches: 12. As DNA, the CDR3 is TGCGCCAGCAGCCAAGTTATCGGGGGACTAGAGTTGAATGAGCAGTTCTTC. Protein product: CASSQVIGGLELNEQFF.

Relative to its sample, this clonotype is hyperexpanded. The chain couples TRBV20-1 to TRBJ1-4; D is possibly TRBD1 (6 bases). Trimming removed 6 bases from V and 4 bases from J, with 18 bases in between. There are 15 residues in the CDR3. Germline V gene data show CDR1 as DFQATT and CDR2 as SNEGSKA (reference sequence). CDR3 loop: CSARRSGDLNEKLFF. CDR3 bases: TGCAGTGCCAGGAGGTCAGGGGACCTTAATGAAAAACTGTTTTTT.

By its share, this clonotype is large. The chain joins TRBV12-3 or TRBV12-4 to TRBJ2-5; unclear D gene. Trimming took 3 bases from V and 3 from J, leaving 8 bases between them. The CDR3 loop spans 13 amino acids. The CDR3 nucleotides are TGTGCCAGCAGTTTCTCAGCGAAAGAGACCCAGTACTTC. Translating it yields CASSFSAKETQYF.

In its sample, this clonotype is hyperexpanded. V gene TRBV5-6 combines with J gene TRBJ2-3; 9 bases are a match to TRBD2. V shed 4 bases, J shed 1 base, and the junction held 1 base outside the gene matches. CDR3 length: 14 residues. Per the germline V gene, CDR1 is SGHDT and CDR2 is YYEEEE. In nucleotides, the CDR3 is TGTGCCAGCAGCCGACTAGCGGGCACAGATACGCAGTATTTT. It codes for CASSRLAGTDTQYF.

V gene TRBV4-3 combines with J gene TRBJ1-6, with 8 bases identical to TRBD1. Unmatched junction bases numbered 5, after V lost 4 bases and J lost 6 bases. CDR1 and CDR2 (germline): LGHNA, YSLEER. The CDR3 totals 15 residues. The CDR3 loop is CASSLTGESNSPLHF. Written as DNA, the CDR3 is TGCGCCAGCAGCCTGACAGGGGAATCTAATTCACCCCTCCACTTT.

Relative to its sample, this clonotype is large. This chain joins TRBV4-3 and TRBJ2-2; D ambiguous. Trimming removed 1 base from V and 8 bases from J, with 14 bases in between. The length of the CDR3 is 15 residues. Germline CDR1 and CDR2: LGHNA and YSLEER. The CDR3 here is CASSQVAGIEGELFF. For the CDR3, the DNA is TGCGCCAGCAGCCAAGTAGCAGGAATAGAAGGGGAGCTGTTTTTT.

This clonotype is categorized as large (0.1 to 1%). The CDR3: CSAVGASTDTQYF. The CDR3 DNA sequence: TGCAGTGCAGTGGGGGCTAGCACAGATACGCAGTATTTT. J is TRBJ2-3 and V is TRBV20-1; the D gene is possibly TRBD1 (6 bases). CDR1 is DFQATT and CDR2 is SNEGSKA in the germline V gene (reference sequence). The CDR3 is 13 amino acids. V lost 6 bases to trimming and J lost 0 bases, with 10 bases between them.

By its share, this clonotype is large. The CDR3 is CASSYIYEQYF. In nucleotides, the CDR3 is TGTGCCAGCAGTTACATCTACGAGCAGTACTTC. The chain has TRBV12-3 or TRBV12-4 and TRBJ2-7, with D uncertain. CDR3 size: 11 residues. V lost 4 bases and J lost 3, with 4 bases in between.

Turning to this clonotype: A much larger clone lies one base from this, so it may be a read error. For the CDR3, the DNA is TGTGTCAGCACCCCGCTAGCGGGAGGGAGGACCGGGGAGCTGTTTTTT. Translating gives CVSTPLAGGRTGELFF. V usage is TRBV6-5 and J usage is TRBJ2-2, with TRBD2 identical over 12 bases. The CDR3 has 16 amino acids. Germline V lookup: CDR1 MNHEY, CDR2 SVGAGI.

This clonotype is classed as hyperexpanded (1% or more). The CDR3 DNA reads TGTGCCAGCAGCAAAGGACTTTTCCCGAGCTCCTACAATGAGCAGTTCTTC. It specifies CASSKGLFPSSYNEQFF. This sequence joins TRBV5-6 and TRBJ2-1, with a tentative D call TRBD2 (5 bases). Trimming stripped 4 bases from V and 0 bases from J, with 17 bases between. The CDR3 is made up of 17 amino acids. Germline assignment: CDR1 SGHDT and CDR2 YYEEEE.

In its sample, this clonotype is large (0.1 to 1%). The chain carries TRBV15 and TRBJ2-2; D not resolved. The V gene's germline CDR1 is LNHNV and CDR2 YYDKDF (reference sequence). The CDR3 runs to 13 residues. The V end lost 5 bases, the J end lost 0 bases, and 4 bases lay between the germline ends. The CDR3 DNA follows: TGTGCCACCAGCTTCCCGAACACCGGGGAGCTGTTTTTT. This gives the protein CATSFPNTGELFF.

A few counts support this clonotype. This may arise from a read error, as a much more abundant clone is one base away. The chain combines TRBV4-2 with TRBJ2-2; D is unresolved. The CDR3 loop spans 16 amino acids. The germline V gene encodes CDR1 LGHNA and CDR2 YNFKEQ. V shed 4 bases and J shed 5 bases, with 17 bases lying between them. CDR3 in amino acids: CASSPSLPTGTGELFF. As DNA, the CDR3 is TGTGCCAGCAGCCCCTCGCTCCCTACTGGGACCGGGGAGCTGTTTTTT.

This clonotype is deemed large. The chain carries TRBV20-1 and TRBJ2-7, with 7 positions matching TRBD1. The CDR3 spans 14 residues. The J segment lost 1 base and the V segment lost 5 bases, leaving 8 bases of the junction unmatched. Germline V CDR1 and CDR2: DFQATT, SNEGSKA (reference sequence). The CDR3, as DNA: TGCAGTGCTCCCCCAGGGACAGCATCCTACGAGCAGTACTTC. Its translation is CSAPPGTASYEQYF.

The gene calls are TRBV28 and TRBJ1-1; D unclear. V lost 3 bases and J lost 1, with 6 bases in between. CDR3 length: 13 residues. Germline CDR1 MDHEN, CDR2 SYDVKM. CDR3 bases: TGTGCCAGCAGTTTCGGCGGGAACACTGAAGCTTTCTTT. Translated: CASSFGGNTEAFF.

This clonotype is large by share. This chain joins TRBV7-6 and TRBJ2-7, with unresolved D. The CDR3 contains 14 residues. Trimming took off 5 bases at V and 2 bases at J, with 13 bases between the two ends. CDR1 is SGHVS and CDR2 is FNYEAQ in the germline V gene. In nucleotides, the CDR3 is TGTGCCAGCAGCCTGGATTCCGCGACCTACGAGCAGTACTTC. It yields the protein CASSLDSATYEQYF.

By frequency in the sample, this clonotype is large (0.1 to 1%). The J gene is TRBJ1-2, the V gene TRBV28; 9 nucleotides match TRBD1. Per the germline V gene, CDR1 is MDHEN and CDR2 is SYDVKM. The junction had 6 bases not matched to a gene; V was cut back by 4 bases and J by 6 bases. The CDR3 is 14 amino acids. The CDR3 is CASSSPGQGHGYTF. As DNA, the CDR3 is TGTGCCAGCAGTTCCCCCGGACAGGGGCATGGCTACACCTTC.

This chain uses TRBV7-2 with TRBJ2-5; D is unresolved. The CDR3 runs 14 residues. Germline loops: CDR1 SGHTA, CDR2 FQGNSA. V shed 1 base and J shed 9 bases, with 15 bases lying between them. Here the CDR3 DNA reads TGTGCCAGCAGCTTAGGCGGTGTGGTGGGGTCCCAGTACTTC. Translation: CASSLGGVVGSQYF.

This clonotype is large by share. The chain carries TRBV4-3 and TRBJ1-2; D is uncertain. This CDR3 contains 13 residues. Germline CDR1 reads LGHNA; CDR2 reads YSLEER. V was cut by 0 bases and J by 4 bases, with 6 bases left in between. CDR3 protein: CASSQEWTYGYTF. As DNA, the CDR3 is TGCGCCAGCAGCCAAGAGTGGACCTATGGCTACACCTTC.

This clonotype was observed a single time. The V and J genes are TRBV28 and TRBJ1-1; D gene uncertain. Germline V lookup: CDR1 MDHEN, CDR2 SYDVKM. CDR3 length: 14 amino acids. The ends were cut back, 1 base at V and 2 bases at J, with 8 bases in the middle. The CDR3 DNA reads as TGTGCCAGCAGTTTATATACTAGCAACACTGAAGCTTTCTTT. It yields the protein CASSLYTSNTEAFF.

This clonotype counts as medium-sized. V gene TRBV11-3 combines with J gene TRBJ2-3; TRBD2 matches at 7 bases. Germline CDR1 and CDR2: SGHNT and YENEEA. V trimming: 4 bases; J trimming: 6 bases; junction bases outside the gene matches: 7. This CDR3 has 14 residues. In DNA form, the CDR3 reads TGTGCCAGCAGCTCAGGACTCGGGAGGGATACGCAGTATTTT. It codes for CASSSGLGRDTQYF.

Judged by abundance, this clonotype is hyperexpanded. V and J are TRBV12-3 or TRBV12-4 and TRBJ2-1; D gene uncertain. The CDR3 totals 13 residues. V shed 4 bases and J shed 5 bases, with 9 bases lying between them. The CDR3 is CASSSRLDNEQFF. The CDR3 bases are TGTGCCAGCAGTTCCAGGTTAGACAATGAGCAGTTCTTC.

The rearrangement links TRBV7-8 to TRBJ2-1; TRBD2 might be the D (6 bases). V was trimmed by 8 bases and J by 0 bases, leaving 11 bases between them. The germline V gene has CDR1 SGHVS and CDR2 FQNEAQ. There are 14 residues in the CDR3. This CDR3 is CASRGTSSYNEQFF. In nucleotides, the CDR3 is TGTGCCAGCCGAGGGACTTCCTCCTACAATGAGCAGTTCTTC.

This clonotype is large. The V and J genes are TRBV2 and TRBJ2-1, with D possibly being TRBD1 or TRBD2 (6 bases each). Trimming removed 3 bases at V and 12 bases at J, with 15 bases between. This CDR3 is 13 amino acids long. Germline CDR1 and CDR2: SNHLY and FYNNEI. The DNA of the CDR3 is TGTGCCAGCAGTGATACCAGGGGAGGTGCGCAGTTCTTC. It encodes CASSDTRGGAQFF. The variable domain in full, with the rest retrieved from reference TRBV2 and TRBJ2-1, is EPEVTQTPSHQVTQMGQEVILRCVPISNHLYFYWYRQILGQKVEFLVSFYNNEISEKSEIFDDQFSVERPDGSNFTLKIRSTKLEDSAMYFCASSDTRGGAQFFGPGTRLTVL.

This clonotype ranks as large. The DNA of the CDR3 is TGTGCCAGCAGTCGGGGCCTCACCGGGGAGCTGTTTTTT. Translation: CASSRGLTGELFF. The chain couples TRBV2 to TRBJ2-2; the D call may be TRBD1 or TRBD2 (5 bases each). The V gene lost 5 bases and the J gene lost 4 bases, with 8 bases spanning the gap. CDR1 is SNHLY and CDR2 is FYNNEI in the germline V gene. The CDR3 totals 13 residues.

By frequency in the sample, this clonotype is large. The J gene is TRBJ1-4, the V gene TRBV7-6; perhaps TRBD1 as D (5 bases). Germline CDR1 SGHVS, CDR2 FNYEAQ. V shed 1 base and J shed 7 bases, with 10 bases lying between them. The CDR3 covers 14 residues. The CDR3 nucleotides are TGTGCCAGCAGCTTAGAGGCAGGGATTGAAAAACTGTTTTTT. This translates into CASSLEAGIEKLFF. The variable domain in full, with the rest retrieved from reference TRBV7-6 and TRBJ1-4, is GAGVSQSPRYKVTKRGQDVALRCDPISGHVSLYWYRQALGQGPEFLTYFNYEAQQDKSGLPNDRFSAERPEGSISTLTIQRTEQRDSAMYRCASSLEAGIEKLFFGSGTQLSVL.

This sequence joins TRBV20-1 and TRBJ1-1; a possible D gene is TRBD1 (5 bases). The CDR3 is 13 amino acids. V gave up 3 bases and J gave up 8 bases, with 16 bases separating them. Germline assignment: CDR1 DFQATT and CDR2 SNEGSKA (reference sequence). CDR3 sequence (DNA): TGCAGTGCTAGCCCTGACAGCCTCACGGAAGCTTTCTTT. It encodes CSASPDSLTEAFF.